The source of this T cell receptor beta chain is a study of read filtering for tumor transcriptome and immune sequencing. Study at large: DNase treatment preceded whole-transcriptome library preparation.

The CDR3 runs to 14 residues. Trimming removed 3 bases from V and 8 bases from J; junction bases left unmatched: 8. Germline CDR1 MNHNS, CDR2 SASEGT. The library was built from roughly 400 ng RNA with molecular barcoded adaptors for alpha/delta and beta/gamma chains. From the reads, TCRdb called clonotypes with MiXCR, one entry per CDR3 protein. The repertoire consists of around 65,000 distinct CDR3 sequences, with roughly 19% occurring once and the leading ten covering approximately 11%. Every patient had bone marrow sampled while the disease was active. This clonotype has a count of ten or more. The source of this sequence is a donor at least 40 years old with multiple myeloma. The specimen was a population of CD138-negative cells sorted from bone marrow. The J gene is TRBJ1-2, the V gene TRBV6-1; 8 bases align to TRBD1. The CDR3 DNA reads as TGTGCCAGCAGTGAGATGACAGGGGTGGGCGGCTACACCTTC. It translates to CASSEMTGVGGYTF.